Sequencing of this TCR beta chain was carried out in a study of control samples from healthy donors and cancer patients. The CDR3 covers 14 residues. Trimming at V came to 8 bases and at J to 2 bases, leaving 7 bases not matched to a gene. The V gene's germline CDR1 is SNHLY and CDR2 FYNNEI. Generated by immunoSEQ multiplex PCR, the TCRdb table keeps only in-frame clones and is missing some. In the table there are about 110,000 clones, just under 85% of which are singletons. The rearrangement links TRBV2 to TRBJ2-3; TRBD1 agrees at 7 bases. The source is a man aged 18-30 years in good health. The sequenced sample consisted of blood. DNA for the CDR3: TGTGCCAGCGAGGACAGGTATCCCACAGATACGCAGTATTTT. Translated: CASEDRYPTDTQYF.